This TCR beta chain came from a study of blood T cell repertoires in COVID-19. The V end lost 5 bases, the J end lost 4 bases, and 12 bases lay between the germline ends. This CDR3 is 14 amino acids long. Germline values: CDR1 MRHNA, CDR2 SNTAGT. Assay: immunoSEQ multiplex PCR; the TCRdb copy retains only in-frame clones and omits some. The data hold 150,000 to 200,000 clones, with about 89% observed a single time. This clonotype was obtained from a middle-aged man with acute or convalescent COVID-19. The chain joins TRBV6-4 to TRBJ1-5, with D perhaps TRBD1 (6 bases). Sequences were obtained from peripheral blood. The CDR3 region has the DNA TGTGCCAGCAGTCCAGGGGTACGGAATCAGCCCCAGCATTTT. It specifies CASSPGVRNQPQHF.